This TCR beta chain is from a study of shared T cell receptors in the human thymus. The CDR3 has 15 amino acids. V lost 0 bases to trimming and J lost 5 bases; unmatched junction nucleotides: 3. Germline CDR1 is MGHRA and CDR2 is YSYEKL. Sequencing was performed with immunoSEQ multiplex PCR; in TCRdb, only in-frame clones are kept and a portion is missing. The sample includes fewer than 700,000 clones, 88% of them seen just once. This same sample was also part of a study on human thymus T cells. That source reports: Finnish infants who were healthy and having corrective surgery for congenital heart defects made up the donors. Resections that were taken during corrective heart surgery supplied the thymus tissue. V and J gene usage appeared biased in thymic and blood repertoires. The related literature has documented a marked overlap of thymic repertoires among unrelated individuals.

This sequence was found in a boy in the first two years of life with a congenital heart defect. The material sequenced was thymocytes. The rearrangement links TRBV4-1 to TRBJ1-5, with TRBD1 matching 8 bases. The DNA of the CDR3 is TGCGCCAGCAGCCAAGATACAGGGGGGGATCAGCCCCAGCATTTT. This codes for CASSQDTGGDQPQHF.